This TCR beta chain is from a study of T cell changes during pregnancy in multiple sclerosis. The V segment lost 5 bases and the J segment 2 bases; nucleotides outside the gene matches: 5. The germline V gene encodes CDR1 GTSNPN and CDR2 SVGIG (reference sequence). The CDR3 is 13 residues long. Profiling relied on immunoSEQ multiplex PCR, and the TCRdb table lists in-frame clones only, not all of them. Of tens of thousands of clones in the sample, 90% to 95% were seen once. The specimen was CD4+ T cells from peripheral blood mononuclear cells, collected in the second trimester of pregnancy. V gene TRBV30 combines with J gene TRBJ1-1; 7 bases match TRBD1. This sequence originates from a female donor with multiple sclerosis, enrolled in a pregnancy study. The CDR3 coding sequence is TGTGCCTGGGCAAGACAGGGTAACACTGAAGCTTTCTTT. Its translation is CAWARQGNTEAFF. The full variable domain, its missing parts supplied by reference TRBV30 and TRBJ1-1, is SQTIHQWPATLVQPVGSPLSLECTVEGTSNPNLYWYRQAAGRGLQLLFYSVGIGQISSEVPQNLSASRPQDRQFILSSKKLLLSDSGFYLCAWARQGNTEAFFGQGTRLTVV.